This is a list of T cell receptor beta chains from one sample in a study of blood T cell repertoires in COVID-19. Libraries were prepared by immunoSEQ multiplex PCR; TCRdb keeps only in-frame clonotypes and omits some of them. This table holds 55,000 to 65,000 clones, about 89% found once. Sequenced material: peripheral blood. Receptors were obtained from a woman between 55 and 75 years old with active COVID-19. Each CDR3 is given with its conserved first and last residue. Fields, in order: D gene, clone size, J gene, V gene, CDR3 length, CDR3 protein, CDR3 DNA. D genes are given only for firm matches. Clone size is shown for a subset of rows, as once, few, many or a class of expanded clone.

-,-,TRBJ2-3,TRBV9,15,CATSIGGLHTDTQYF,TGTGCCACCTCGATTGGGGGACTCCACACAGATACGCAGTATTTT
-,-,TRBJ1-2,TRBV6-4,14,CASSRDRARGGYTF,TGTGCCAGCAGCCGCGACCGGGCAAGGGGTGGCTACACCTTC
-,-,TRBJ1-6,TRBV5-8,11,CASSGLSPLHF,TGTGCCAGCAGCGGCCTTTCACCCCTCCACTTT
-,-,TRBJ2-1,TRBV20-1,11,CSSSPGFPQFF,TGCAGTTCCTCCCCCGGGTTTCCTCAGTTCTTC
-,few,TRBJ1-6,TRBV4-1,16,CASSQGLSSYNSPLHF,TGCGCCAGCAGCCAAGGGTTGAGCTCCTATAATTCACCCCTCCACTTT
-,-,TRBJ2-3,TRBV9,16,CASSVEGGFSTDTQYF,TGTGCCAGCAGCGTGGAGGGCGGATTTAGCACAGATACGCAGTATTTT
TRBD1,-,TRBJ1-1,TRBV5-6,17,CASSLAGQGGENTEAFF,TGTGCCAGCAGCTTGGCCGGACAGGGGGGAGAAAACACTGAAGCTTTCTTT
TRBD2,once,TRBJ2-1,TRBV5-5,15,CASSTTSGVGNEQFF,TGTGCCAGCAGCACCACTAGCGGGGTGGGCAATGAGCAGTTCTTC
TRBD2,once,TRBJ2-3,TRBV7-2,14,CASSLGTRIDTQYF,TGTGCCAGCAGCTTAGGGACTAGAATAGATACGCAGTATTTT
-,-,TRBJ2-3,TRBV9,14,CASSPGGLADTQYF,TGTGCCAGCAGCCCAGGGGGACTAGCAGATACGCAGTATTTT
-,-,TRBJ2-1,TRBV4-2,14,CASSIEGSYNEQFF,TGTGCCAGCAGCATCGAGGGTTCTTACAATGAGCAGTTCTTC
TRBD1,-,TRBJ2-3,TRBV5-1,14,CASSLERGPDTQYF,TGCGCCAGCAGCTTGGAGAGGGGGCCAGATACGCAGTATTTT
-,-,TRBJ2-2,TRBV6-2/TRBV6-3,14,CASSYYGTTGELFF,TGTGCCAGCAGTTACTACGGGACTACCGGGGAGCTGTTTTTT
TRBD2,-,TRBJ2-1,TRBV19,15,CASSILAGGHNEQFF,TGTGCCAGTAGTATCCTAGCGGGGGGACACAATGAGCAGTTCTTC
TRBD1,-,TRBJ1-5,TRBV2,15,CASRDGQGDSQPQHF,TGTGCCAGCAGGGACGGGCAGGGGGACAGTCAGCCCCAGCATTTT
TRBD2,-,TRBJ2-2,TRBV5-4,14,CASSLAGGSGELFF,TGTGCCAGCAGCTTAGCGGGGGGTTCCGGGGAGCTGTTTTTT
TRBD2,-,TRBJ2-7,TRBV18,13,CASFPTGGQEQYF,TGTGCCAGCTTTCCTACGGGGGGGCAAGAGCAGTACTTC
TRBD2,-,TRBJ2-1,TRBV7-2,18,CASSLVGSGGLSYNEQFF,TGTGCCAGCAGCTTAGTAGGTAGCGGGGGCCTTTCCTACAATGAGCAGTTCTTC
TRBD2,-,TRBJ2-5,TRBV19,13,CASSIRGVETQYF,TGTGCCAGTAGTATTCGGGGGGTGGAGACCCAGTACTTC
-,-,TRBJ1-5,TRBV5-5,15,CASSFQGSRNQPQHF,TGTGCCAGCAGCTTTCAGGGGTCACGCAATCAGCCCCAGCATTTT
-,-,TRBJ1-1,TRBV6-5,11,CASGRYTEAFF,TGTGCCAGCGGGAGGTACACTGAAGCTTTCTTT
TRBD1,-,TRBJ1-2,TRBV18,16,CASSPPGQGTSYGYTF,TGTGCCAGCTCACCCCCGGGACAGGGAACATCCTATGGCTACACCTTC
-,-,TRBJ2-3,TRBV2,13,CASSNRFRDTQYF,TGTGCCAGCAGTAACAGGTTCAGGGATACGCAGTATTTT
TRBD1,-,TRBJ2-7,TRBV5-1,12,CASRQGAYEQYF,TGCGCCAGTCGACAGGGGGCCTACGAGCAGTACTTC
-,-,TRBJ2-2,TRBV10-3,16,CAISESNRANTGELFF,TGTGCCATCAGTGAGTCGAACAGAGCGAACACCGGGGAGCTGTTTTTT
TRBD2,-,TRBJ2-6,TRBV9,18,CASSVGRSGGAGANVLTF,TGTGCCAGCAGCGTAGGAAGGAGCGGGGGGGCTGGGGCCAACGTCCTGACTTTC
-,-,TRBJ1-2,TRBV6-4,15,CASSEQGSPKYGYTF,TGTGCCAGCAGTGAACAGGGAAGCCCCAAGTATGGCTACACCTTC
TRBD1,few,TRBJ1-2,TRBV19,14,CASSSSGTDYGYTF,TGTGCCAGTAGTTCGTCCGGGACAGACTATGGCTACACCTTC
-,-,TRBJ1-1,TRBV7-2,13,CASSRRGNTEAFF,TGTGCCAGCAGCCGAAGGGGGAACACTGAAGCTTTCTTT
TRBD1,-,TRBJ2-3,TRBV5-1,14,CASSLDRGADTQYF,TGCGCCAGCAGCTTGGACAGGGGGGCAGATACGCAGTATTTT
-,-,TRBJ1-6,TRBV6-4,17,CASSQAAGLGYNSPLHF,TGTGCCAGCAGCCAGGCAGCAGGGCTAGGCTATAATTCACCCCTCCACTTT
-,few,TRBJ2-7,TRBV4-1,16,CASSQDSAGPLYEQYF,TGCGCCAGCAGCCAAGATTCGGCGGGACCTCTCTACGAGCAGTACTTC
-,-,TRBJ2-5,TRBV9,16,CASSVAGIGLGETQYF,TGTGCCAGCAGCGTAGCCGGAATTGGGCTTGGGGAGACCCAGTACTTC
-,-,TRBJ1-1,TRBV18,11,CASREATEAFF,TGTGCCAGCCGGGAGGCCACTGAAGCTTTCTTT
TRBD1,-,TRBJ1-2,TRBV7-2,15,CASSLVGTGVPGYTF,TGTGCCAGCAGCTTAGTAGGGACAGGGGTTCCGGGCTACACCTTC
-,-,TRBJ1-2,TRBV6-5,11,CASGKLAGYTF,TGTGCCAGCGGTAAACTCGCTGGCTACACCTTC
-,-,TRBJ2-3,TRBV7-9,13,CASSPRTGDTQYF,TGTGCCAGCAGCCCCCGAACCGGGGATACGCAGTATTTT
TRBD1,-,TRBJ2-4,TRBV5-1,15,CASSSSGGAYDIQYF,TGCGCCAGCAGCTCCTCAGGGGGCGCGTATGACATTCAGTACTTC
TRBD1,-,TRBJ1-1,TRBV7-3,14,CASSFGTGITEAFF,TGTGCCAGCAGCTTCGGGACAGGGATCACTGAAGCTTTCTTT
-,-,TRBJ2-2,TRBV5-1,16,CASSLERGGDTGELFF,TGCGCCAGCAGCTTGGAACGAGGGGGAGATACCGGGGAGCTGTTTTTT
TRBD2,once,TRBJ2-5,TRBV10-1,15,CASSESISGGETQYF,TGCGCCAGCAGTGAGTCGATAAGCGGGGGGGAGACCCAGTACTTC
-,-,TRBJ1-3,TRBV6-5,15,CASSYGAGAGNTIYF,TGTGCCAGCAGTTATGGGGCAGGGGCTGGAAACACCATATATTTT
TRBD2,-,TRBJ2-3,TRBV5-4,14,CASSGGESARTQYF,TGTGCCAGCAGCGGGGGGGAGAGCGCCCGGACGCAGTATTTT
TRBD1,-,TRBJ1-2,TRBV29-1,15,CSVERPDRGLYGYTF,TGCAGCGTTGAGCGGCCGGACAGGGGGCTATATGGCTACACCTTC
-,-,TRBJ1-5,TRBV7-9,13,CASSTSGNQPQHF,TGTGCCAGCAGCACCTCAGGTAATCAGCCCCAGCATTTT
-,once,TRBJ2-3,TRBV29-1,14,CSVARGPGGDTQYF,TGCAGCGTCGCCAGAGGTCCCGGCGGAGATACGCAGTATTTT
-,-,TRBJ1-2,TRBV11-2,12,CASSGANYGYTF,TGTGCCAGCAGCGGAGCTAACTATGGCTACACCTTC
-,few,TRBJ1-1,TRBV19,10,CGEGYTEAFF,TGTGGGGAGGGATACACTGAAGCTTTCTTT